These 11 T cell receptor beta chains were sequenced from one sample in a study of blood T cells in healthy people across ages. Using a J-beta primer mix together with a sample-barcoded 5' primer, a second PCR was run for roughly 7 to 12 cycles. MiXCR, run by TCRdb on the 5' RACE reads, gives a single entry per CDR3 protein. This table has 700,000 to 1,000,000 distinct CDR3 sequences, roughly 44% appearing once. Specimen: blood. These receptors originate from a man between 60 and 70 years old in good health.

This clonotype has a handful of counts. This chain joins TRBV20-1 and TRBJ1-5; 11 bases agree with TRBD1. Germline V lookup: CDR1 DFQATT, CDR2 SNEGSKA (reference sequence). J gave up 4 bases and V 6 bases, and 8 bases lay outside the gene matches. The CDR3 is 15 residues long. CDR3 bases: TGCAGTGCCCCCTCCGGGACAGGGGGAAATCAGCCCCAGCATTTT. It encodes CSAPSGTGGNQPQHF.

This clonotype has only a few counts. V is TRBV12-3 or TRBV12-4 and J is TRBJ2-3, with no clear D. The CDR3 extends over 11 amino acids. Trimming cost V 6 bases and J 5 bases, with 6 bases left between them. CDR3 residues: CASSRIDTQYF. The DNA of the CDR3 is TGTGCCAGCAGCCGTATAGATACGCAGTATTTT.

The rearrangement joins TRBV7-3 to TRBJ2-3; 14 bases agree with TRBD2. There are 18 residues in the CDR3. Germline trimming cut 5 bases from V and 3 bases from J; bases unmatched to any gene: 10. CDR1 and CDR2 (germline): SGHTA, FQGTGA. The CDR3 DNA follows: TGTGCCAGCAGCGAATTCCGGACTAGCGGGGGGAAAACAGATACGCAGTATTTT. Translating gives CASSEFRTSGGKTDTQYF.

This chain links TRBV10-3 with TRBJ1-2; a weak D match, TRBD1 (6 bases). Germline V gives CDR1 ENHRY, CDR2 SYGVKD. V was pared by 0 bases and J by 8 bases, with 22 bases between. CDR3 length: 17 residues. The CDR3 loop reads CAISESTGGARAFGYTF. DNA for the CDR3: TGTGCCATCAGTGAGTCGACGGGGGGGGCGCGAGCCTTCGGCTACACCTTC.

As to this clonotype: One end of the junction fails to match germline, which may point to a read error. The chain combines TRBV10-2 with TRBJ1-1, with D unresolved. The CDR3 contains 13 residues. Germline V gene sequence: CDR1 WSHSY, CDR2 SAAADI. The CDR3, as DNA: TGCGCCAGCAGTGAGCAGGCCTCCACTGAAGCTTTTTTT. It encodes CASSEQASTEAFF.

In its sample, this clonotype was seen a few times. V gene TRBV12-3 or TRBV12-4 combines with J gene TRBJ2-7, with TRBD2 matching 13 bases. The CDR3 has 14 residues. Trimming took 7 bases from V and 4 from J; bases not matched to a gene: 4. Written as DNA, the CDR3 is TGTGCCAGCACAGGGACTAGCGGGGCGTACGAGCAGTACTTC. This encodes CASTGTSGAYEQYF.

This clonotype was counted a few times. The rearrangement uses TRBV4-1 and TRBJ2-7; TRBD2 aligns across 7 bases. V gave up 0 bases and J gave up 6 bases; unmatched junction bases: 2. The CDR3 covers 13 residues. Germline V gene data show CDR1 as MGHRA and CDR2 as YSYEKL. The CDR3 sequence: CASSQEGGVEQYF. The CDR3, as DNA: TGCGCCAGCAGCCAAGAGGGAGGGGTCGAGCAGTACTTC.

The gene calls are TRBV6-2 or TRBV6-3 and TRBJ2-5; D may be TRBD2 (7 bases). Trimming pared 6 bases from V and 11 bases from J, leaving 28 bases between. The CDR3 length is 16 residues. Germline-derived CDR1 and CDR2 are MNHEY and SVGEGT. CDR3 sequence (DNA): TGTGCCAGCAGCTCCCTTGGTAGTGGGGGGGCCAATGAGCAGTACTTC. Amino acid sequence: CASSSLGSGGANEQYF.

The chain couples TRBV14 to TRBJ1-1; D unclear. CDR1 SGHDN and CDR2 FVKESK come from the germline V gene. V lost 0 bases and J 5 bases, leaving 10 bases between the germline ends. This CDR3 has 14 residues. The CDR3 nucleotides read TGTGCCAGCAGCCAAGATCACCGGGGTACTGAAGCTTTCTTT. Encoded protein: CASSQDHRGTEAFF.

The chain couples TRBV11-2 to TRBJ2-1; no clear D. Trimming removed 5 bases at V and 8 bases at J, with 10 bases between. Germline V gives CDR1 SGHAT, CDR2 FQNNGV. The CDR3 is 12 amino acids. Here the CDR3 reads CASSRWLDEQFF. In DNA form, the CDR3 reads TGTGCCAGCAGCCGATGGCTGGATGAGCAGTTCTTC.

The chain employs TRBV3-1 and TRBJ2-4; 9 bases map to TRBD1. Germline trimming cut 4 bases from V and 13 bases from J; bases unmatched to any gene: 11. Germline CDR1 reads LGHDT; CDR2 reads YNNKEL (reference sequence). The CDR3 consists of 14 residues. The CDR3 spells CASSRSGTGYQQYF. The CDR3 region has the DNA TGTGCCAGCAGCCGCAGCGGGACAGGGTACCAGCAGTACTTC.